Listed below are T cell receptor beta chains from one sample, sequenced in a study of CD8+CD57+ T cells in acquired aplastic anemia. TCRdb analysed the reads with MiXCR anew, one entry per CDR3 protein. This sample yields fewer than 200,000 distinct CDR3 sequences, of which around 48% are seen a single time; roughly 1.8% belongs to the top ten. Sequenced input: sorted CD4+, CD8+, or CD8+CD57+ T cells (not recorded which) from PBMCs. These receptors were obtained from a human donor with aplastic anemia. The CDR3 runs from the conserved cysteine through the conserved F or W. The D gene is left open where the match is weak. Some rows mark clone size as missing; the rest say once, few, many or name a class of expanded clone.

d_call: NA; j_call: TRBJ1-2; v_call: TRBV6-1; clone_size: NA; cdr3_nt: TGTGCCAGCAGTGAAGAAGAGGGCCATTCAGACTATGGCTACACCTTC; cdr3_aa: CASSEEEGHSDYGYTF
d_call: TRBD2; j_call: TRBJ2-5; v_call: TRBV24-1; clone_size: many; cdr3_nt: TGTGCCACCAGTGACTCCGGACTAGCGGGGCCGCAAGAGACCCAGTACTTC; cdr3_aa: CATSDSGLAGPQETQYF
d_call: TRBD1; j_call: TRBJ2-5; v_call: TRBV19; clone_size: many; cdr3_nt: TGTGCCAGTAGTATCTACCGACAGGGAGAGACCCAGTACTTC; cdr3_aa: CASSIYRQGETQYF
d_call: NA; j_call: TRBJ2-3; v_call: TRBV11-2; clone_size: many; cdr3_nt: TGTGCCAGCAGCCCCCGGAGGGGGGGAGACACAGATACGCAGTATTTT; cdr3_aa: CASSPRRGGDTDTQYF
d_call: TRBD1; j_call: TRBJ2-1; v_call: TRBV14; clone_size: NA; cdr3_nt: TGTGCCAGCAGCCAGAATTCCGGGACAGGGGAGCCCCTCCAGTTCTTC; cdr3_aa: CASSQNSGTGEPLQFF
d_call: NA; j_call: TRBJ2-7; v_call: TRBV4-1; clone_size: many; cdr3_nt: TGCGCCAGCAGCCAAGATTGGGCATCCTACGAGCAGTACTTC; cdr3_aa: CASSQDWASYEQYF
d_call: NA; j_call: TRBJ1-2; v_call: TRBV15; clone_size: many; cdr3_nt: TGTGCCACCAGCAGAGAATTTGGTAACTATGGCTACACCTTC; cdr3_aa: CATSREFGNYGYTF
d_call: TRBD1; j_call: TRBJ1-6; v_call: TRBV2; clone_size: NA; cdr3_nt: TGTGCCAGCAGCGACTCCGGGACAGGGTTCCGCTCCTATAATTCACCCCTCCACTTT; cdr3_aa: CASSDSGTGFRSYNSPLHF
d_call: NA; j_call: TRBJ1-3; v_call: TRBV10-3; clone_size: few; cdr3_nt: TGTGCCATCTCTTGGAGTTCTGGAAACACCATATATTTT; cdr3_aa: CAISWSSGNTIYF
d_call: TRBD2; j_call: TRBJ2-3; v_call: TRBV9; clone_size: NA; cdr3_nt: TGTGCCAGCAGCATACGGGGGGGGTGGAGCACAGATACGCAGTATTTT; cdr3_aa: CASSIRGGWSTDTQYF
d_call: NA; j_call: TRBJ1-2; v_call: TRBV4-1; clone_size: NA; cdr3_nt: TGCGCCAGCAGCCAAGGTCAAGTTAACTATGGCTACACCTTC; cdr3_aa: CASSQGQVNYGYTF
d_call: TRBD1; j_call: TRBJ2-7; v_call: TRBV7-6; clone_size: few; cdr3_nt: TGTGCCAGCAGCTACCAACCCGGGACAGGCTACGAGCAGTACTTC; cdr3_aa: CASSYQPGTGYEQYF
d_call: TRBD1; j_call: TRBJ1-2; v_call: TRBV2; clone_size: few; cdr3_nt: TGTGCCAGCAGGGAGGACAGGATTAACTATGGCTACACCTTC; cdr3_aa: CASREDRINYGYTF
d_call: TRBD1; j_call: TRBJ2-7; v_call: TRBV27; clone_size: few; cdr3_nt: TGTGCCAGCAGTTTAAACAGGCGACAGGGGTGGGCCTACGAGCAGTACTTC; cdr3_aa: CASSLNRRQGWAYEQYF
d_call: NA; j_call: TRBJ2-5; v_call: TRBV2; clone_size: NA; cdr3_nt: TGTGCCAGCGGGACTAGGCCGGGACAGGAATTTGAGACCCAGTACTTC; cdr3_aa: CASGTRPGQEFETQYF
d_call: NA; j_call: TRBJ2-5; v_call: TRBV20-1; clone_size: NA; cdr3_nt: TGCAGTGCTAGTACGTACAGAGCCCAAGAGACCCAGTACTTC; cdr3_aa: CSASTYRAQETQYF
d_call: NA; j_call: TRBJ2-1; v_call: TRBV7-8; clone_size: NA; cdr3_nt: TGTGCCAGCAGTATTGGCCCAAACAATGAGCAGTTCTTC; cdr3_aa: CASSIGPNNEQFF
d_call: NA; j_call: TRBJ1-1; v_call: TRBV2; clone_size: few; cdr3_nt: TGTGCCAGCAGTGACGGTAGACGGATGAACACTGAAGCTTTCTTT; cdr3_aa: CASSDGRRMNTEAFF
d_call: NA; j_call: TRBJ2-2; v_call: TRBV24-1; clone_size: NA; cdr3_nt: TGTGCCACCAGTGAATCTTCAGGTCAGATAACCGGGGAGCTGTTTTTT; cdr3_aa: CATSESSGQITGELFF
d_call: TRBD2; j_call: TRBJ2-1; v_call: TRBV2; clone_size: once; cdr3_nt: TGTGCCAGCATTTATAGCGGGAACGGTGAGCAGTTCTTC; cdr3_aa: CASIYSGNGEQFF
d_call: TRBD2; j_call: TRBJ2-7; v_call: TRBV6-5; clone_size: NA; cdr3_nt: TGTGCCAGCAGTTATAGCGGGACATCTGGCGAGCAGTACTTC; cdr3_aa: CASSYSGTSGEQYF
d_call: TRBD1; j_call: TRBJ2-2; v_call: TRBV29-1; clone_size: many; cdr3_nt: TGCAGCTCACGGGCAGGGGGTAACACCGGGGAGCTGTTTTTT; cdr3_aa: CSSRAGGNTGELFF
d_call: TRBD2; j_call: TRBJ2-1; v_call: TRBV20-1; clone_size: many; cdr3_nt: TGCAGTGCCCGGGAGGCGGGCAATGAGCAGTTCTTC; cdr3_aa: CSAREAGNEQFF
d_call: TRBD2; j_call: TRBJ2-7; v_call: TRBV11-2; clone_size: many; cdr3_nt: TGTGCCAGCAGCTTAGTGGCGGGAGGCCGCTACGAGCAGTACTTC; cdr3_aa: CASSLVAGGRYEQYF
d_call: NA; j_call: TRBJ2-7; v_call: TRBV11-1; clone_size: few; cdr3_nt: TGTGCCAGCAGCCCTAAGGTATCGGCGACTAATTACGAGCAGTACTTC; cdr3_aa: CASSPKVSATNYEQYF